This is a list of T cell receptor beta chains from one sample in a study of Graves' ophthalmopathy and Graves' hyperthyroidism. Using its own MiXCR run on the multiplex PCR reads, TCRdb lists one record per CDR3 protein. Of 260,000 or so distinct CDR3 sequences detected, about 46% appear once; the ten largest clones hold less than 50%. Input material: peripheral blood. All receptors derive from an adult man with Graves' ophthalmopathy. The CDR3 runs from the conserved cysteine through the conserved F or W. The D gene is left open where the match is weak. Clone size is shown for a subset of rows, as once, few, many or a class of expanded clone.

TRBJ1-2	TRBV30	few	TRBD1	TGTGCCTGGAGTGTAGGACAGGTCGGCTACACCTTC	CAWSVGQVGYTF
TRBJ2-2	TRBV7-9	NA	TRBD1	TGTGCCAGCAGCTTAGTCGGGACAGGGGACACCGGGGAGCTGTTTTTT	CASSLVGTGDTGELFF
TRBJ1-6	TRBV11-2	NA	NA	TGTGCCAGCAGCTTAGATCTTCCGGAGTATAATTCACCCCTCCACTTT	CASSLDLPEYNSPLHF
TRBJ2-5	TRBV7-2	NA	NA	TGTGCCAGCAGCCTCCCCCGAGGGACCCAGTACTTC	CASSLPRGTQYF
TRBJ2-7	TRBV11-1	NA	TRBD2	TGTGCCAGCAGCCTTGGACTAGCAGAGGGTTACGAGCAGTACTTC	CASSLGLAEGYEQYF
TRBJ2-2	TRBV7-9	once	NA	TGTGCCAGCAGTCAATCACAGGGGGGGGCGAACACCGGGGAGCTGTTTTTT	CASSQSQGGANTGELFF
TRBJ2-5	TRBV19	NA	NA	TGTGCCAGTAGTATATATGCGGGGATAGAGACCCAGTACTTC	CASSIYAGIETQYF
TRBJ1-2	TRBV20-1	NA	TRBD1	TGCAGTGCCAGTCGGGACAGGGACCCCTATGGCTACACCTTC	CSASRDRDPYGYTF
TRBJ2-7	TRBV20-1	many	NA	TGCAGTGCTACAGGGTTGGGCTACGAGCAGTACTTC	CSATGLGYEQYF
TRBJ2-7	TRBV29-1	NA	TRBD2	TGCAGCGTGGTTGGACTAGCGTTTTACAATGAGCACGAGCAGTACTTC	CSVVGLAFYNEHEQYF
TRBJ1-4	TRBV5-4	NA	TRBD1	TGTGCCAGCAGCTTAAAACAGGGGGATGAAAAACTGTTTTTT	CASSLKQGDEKLFF
TRBJ2-7	TRBV7-4	many	TRBD2	TGTGCCAGCAGCTTCACTAGCGGGAGCGAGCAGTACTTC	CASSFTSGSEQYF
TRBJ2-7	TRBV19	NA	TRBD1	TGTGCCAGTCAAAGACAGGGTCGCTACGAGCAGTACTTC	CASQRQGRYEQYF
TRBJ2-7	TRBV7-8	few	NA	TGTGCCAGCAGCTTAGAGCAGGCGACAGCCACCTACGAGCAGTACTTC	CASSLEQATATYEQYF
TRBJ1-6	TRBV9	few	NA	TGTGCCAGCAGTGCCGGGACCGGTGGTTCACCCCTCCACTTT	CASSAGTGGSPLHF
TRBJ2-2	TRBV20-1	NA	NA	TGCAGTGGACAAGATGGGGCAGTAGAATCCGGGGAGCTGTTTTTT	CSGQDGAVESGELFF
TRBJ2-7	TRBV10-3	NA	NA	TGTGCCATCAGCCCGACAGAGGCCCCCTACGAGCAGTACTTC	CAISPTEAPYEQYF
TRBJ2-6	TRBV4-1	few	NA	TGCGCCAGCAGCCAAGTCGGCTCTGGGGCCAACGTCCTGACTTTC	CASSQVGSGANVLTF
TRBJ1-5	TRBV7-2	NA	NA	TGTGCCAGCAGCCCCCTCGGGGGAACTCAGCCCCAGCATTTT	CASSPLGGTQPQHF
TRBJ2-7	TRBV7-9	NA	NA	TGTGCCAGCAGCGGGAGTTCCTACGAGCAGTACTTC	CASSGSSYEQYF
TRBJ1-1	TRBV12-3/TRBV12-4	few	TRBD1	TGTGCCAGCAGTTTCGACAGGGCGGTGAACACTGAAGCTTTCTTT	CASSFDRAVNTEAFF
TRBJ2-6	TRBV29-1	NA	TRBD1	TGCAGCGTTGAAGGCCCAGGGGGCGCTGGGGCCAACGTCCTGACTTTC	CSVEGPGGAGANVLTF
TRBJ1-2	TRBV5-1	NA	TRBD1	TGCGCCAGCAGCACCCCGACAGGGGGCGGCTACACCTTC	CASSTPTGGGYTF
TRBJ1-2	TRBV29-1	many	TRBD1	TGCAGCGTTGAAAGGACAGGGATCGGCTACACCTTC	CSVERTGIGYTF
TRBJ2-7	TRBV12-3/TRBV12-4	NA	TRBD2	TGTGCCAGCAGTCCCCAACTAGCGGGAGGCTACGAGCAGTACTTC	CASSPQLAGGYEQYF
TRBJ2-3	TRBV10-3	NA	NA	TGTGCCATCTCGGCCGGGACCGGCCGCACAGATACGCAGTATTTT	CAISAGTGRTDTQYF
TRBJ2-7	TRBV5-4	NA	NA	TGTGCCAGCAGCTTGGGGTCCAGCTCCTACGAGCAGTACTTC	CASSLGSSSYEQYF
TRBJ2-5	TRBV7-9	few	TRBD2	TGTGCCAGCAGCCTAGGACTAGCGGAGGGAAAGACCCAGTACTTC	CASSLGLAEGKTQYF
TRBJ2-6	TRBV28	NA	TRBD1	TGTGCCAGCAGTTCTAGACCCGGGACAGTCTTTTACGGGGCCAACGTCCTGACTTTC	CASSSRPGTVFYGANVLTF
TRBJ2-7	TRBV13	NA	NA	TGTGCCAGCAGCCCGCCTGGGGTCGTCGAGCAGTACTTC	CASSPPGVVEQYF
TRBJ2-5	TRBV29-1	NA	NA	TGCAGCAGTGAGGCAGGGGCCGGAGAGACCCAGTACTTC	CSSEAGAGETQYF
TRBJ1-1	TRBV7-8	NA	NA	TGTGCCAGCAGCCCCTATGGAGGGTCCACTGAAGCTTTCTTT	CASSPYGGSTEAFF
TRBJ2-3	TRBV2	few	NA	TGTGCCAGCACGAAGGGGCTCAGAGATACGCAGTATTTT	CASTKGLRDTQYF
TRBJ1-5	TRBV10-1	NA	NA	TGTGCCAGCAGTTACTCTAGGTCGCAGGGACAGCCCCAGCATTTT	CASSYSRSQGQPQHF
TRBJ1-2	TRBV29-1	NA	TRBD1	TGCAGCGTTCCAAAAGGGGGACAGGGGCTTGAGCTTGCTGGCTACACCTTC	CSVPKGGQGLELAGYTF
TRBJ1-1	TRBV12-3/TRBV12-4	NA	NA	TGTGCCAGCAGACCGGGACACATGAACACTGAAGCTTTCTTT	CASRPGHMNTEAFF
TRBJ1-1	TRBV7-9	few	NA	TGTGCCAGTCAGAGAAAAGGGGACACTGAAGCTTTCTTT	CASQRKGDTEAFF
TRBJ2-5	TRBV4-1	NA	TRBD2	TGCGCCAGCAGCCACAACCCCGAGCTAGCGGGAGGAGAGACCCAGTACTTC	CASSHNPELAGGETQYF
TRBJ1-4	TRBV2	NA	TRBD1	TGTGCCAGCACCCACACCCGACAGGGTAATGAAAAACTGTTTTTT	CASTHTRQGNEKLFF
TRBJ2-2	TRBV5-1	few	TRBD2	TGCGCCAGCAGCGCCGCGGGACTAGCGGGAGGCGAAGACACCGGGGAGCTGTTTTTT	CASSAAGLAGGEDTGELFF
TRBJ2-7	TRBV5-6	NA	NA	TGTGCCAGCAGCATAGGGAACGGGGGTAGGGAGCAGTACTTC	CASSIGNGGREQYF